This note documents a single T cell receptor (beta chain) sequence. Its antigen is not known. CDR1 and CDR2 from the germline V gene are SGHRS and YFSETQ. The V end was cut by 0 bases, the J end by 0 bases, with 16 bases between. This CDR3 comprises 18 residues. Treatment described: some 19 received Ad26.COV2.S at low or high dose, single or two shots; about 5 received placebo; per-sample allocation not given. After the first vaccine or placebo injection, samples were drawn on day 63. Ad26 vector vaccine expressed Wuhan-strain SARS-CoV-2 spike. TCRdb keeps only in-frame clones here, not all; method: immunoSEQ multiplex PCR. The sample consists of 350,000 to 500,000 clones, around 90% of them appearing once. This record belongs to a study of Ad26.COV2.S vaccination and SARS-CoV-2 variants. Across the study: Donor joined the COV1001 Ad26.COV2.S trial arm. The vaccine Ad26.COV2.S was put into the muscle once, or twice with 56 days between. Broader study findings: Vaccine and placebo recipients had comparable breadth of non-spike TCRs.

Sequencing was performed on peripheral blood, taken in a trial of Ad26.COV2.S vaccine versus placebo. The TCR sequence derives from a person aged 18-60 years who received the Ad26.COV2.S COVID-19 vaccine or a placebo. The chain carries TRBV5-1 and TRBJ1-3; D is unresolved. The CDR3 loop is CASSLELRTASSGNTIYF. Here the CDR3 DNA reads TGCGCCAGCAGCTTGGAGCTGAGGACTGCAAGCTCTGGAAACACCATATATTTT.